The present entry profiles one T cell receptor (beta chain) with its context. A junction boundary mismatches the germline segment, possibly from a read error. The CDR3 loop spans 18 amino acids. This entry comes from a study of T-cell reconstitution after alpha-beta-depleted transplantation in children. Unique molecular identifiers were built into the TCRbeta library. Using its own MiXCR run on the PCR reads, TCRdb lists one record per CDR3 protein. The sample records about 610,000 distinct CDR3 sequences, 8% to 11% being singletons. This TCR derives from a human donor who donated a stem cell graft to a child with acute myeloid leukemia. The genes are TRBV12-3 or TRBV12-4 and TRBJ2-2, with 10 bases lining up with TRBD2. The sequenced sample was PBMCs from the stem cell graft donor, obtained from the stem cell graft. CDR3 nucleotide sequence: TGTACCAGCAGTTTACGTCTAGCGGGAGTTAGGTTTCCCGGGGAGCTGTTTTTT. Amino acid sequence: CTSSLRLAGVRFPGELFF.